This T cell receptor (beta chain) was found in a study of cytomegalovirus exposure and HLA in healthy donors. For the study at large: A prior analysis found 117 million unique TCR beta sequences from around 180 million T cells. Study observations and caveats: Reports indicate that TCR beta sequences accurately predicted the HLA-A and HLA-B alleles of most subjects. In vitro, three CMV-associated chains proved specific for CMV antigens. Another analysis was done later, and it associated more than 15,000 TCR beta sequences with HLA alleles at 0.05 false discovery rate.

Details on this clone: Its antigen is not identified.

J was trimmed by 2 bases and V by 2 bases; bases with no gene match: 1. Looked up from germline, CDR1 is MNHNY and CDR2 is SVGAGI (reference sequence). CDR3 size: 15 residues. PCR was performed using 60 Vbeta and 13 Jbeta primers. TCRdb keeps only in-frame clones here, not all; method: immunoSEQ multiplex PCR. The profile shows approximately 140,000 clones, 80% of them singletons. The V gene is TRBV6-6, the J gene TRBJ1-2; TRBD1 agrees at 11 bases. The receptor was derived from a male donor in good health and CMV-seronegative. The sample was PBMCs. The CDR3 reads CASSYRTGGNYGYTF. In DNA, the CDR3 is TGTGCCAGCAGTTACAGGACAGGGGGCAACTATGGCTACACCTTC.